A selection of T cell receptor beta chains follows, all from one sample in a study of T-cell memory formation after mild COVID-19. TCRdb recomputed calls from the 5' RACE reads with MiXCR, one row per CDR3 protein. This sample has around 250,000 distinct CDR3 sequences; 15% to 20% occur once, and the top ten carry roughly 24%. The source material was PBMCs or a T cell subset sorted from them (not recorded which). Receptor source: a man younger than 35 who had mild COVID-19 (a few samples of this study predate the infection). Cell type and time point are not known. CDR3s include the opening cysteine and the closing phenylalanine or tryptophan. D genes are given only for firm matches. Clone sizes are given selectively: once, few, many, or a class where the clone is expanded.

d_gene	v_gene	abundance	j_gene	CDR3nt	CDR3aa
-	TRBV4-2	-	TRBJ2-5	TGTGCCAGCAGCCAACCCACTGGGGCGGAGACCCAGTACTTC	CASSQPTGAETQYF
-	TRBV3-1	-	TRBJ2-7	TGTGCCAGCAGCCACGCCCCCACGGGCTACGAGCAGTACTTC	CASSHAPTGYEQYF
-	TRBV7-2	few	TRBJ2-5	TGTGCCAGCAGCTTAAGGCATGTAGGGGGCGGAGGGACAACGACCCAGTACTTC	CASSLRHVGGGGTTTQYF
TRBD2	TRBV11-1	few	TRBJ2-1	TGTGCCAGCAGCAGAATAGCGGGGGCCTACAATGAGCAGTTCTTC	CASSRIAGAYNEQFF
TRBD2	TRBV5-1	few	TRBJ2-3	TGCGCCAGCACCAAGCGGGGGGGAACTAGCACAGATACGCAGTATTTT	CASTKRGGTSTDTQYF
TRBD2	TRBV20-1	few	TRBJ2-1	TGCAGTGCCAGCGGGGGAGTGGGCGATGAGCAGTTCTTC	CSASGGVGDEQFF
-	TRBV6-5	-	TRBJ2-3	TGTGCCAGCAGCTACGGGACCCAAAAAATGGATACGCAGTATTTT	CASSYGTQKMDTQYF
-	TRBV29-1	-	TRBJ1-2	TGCAGCGTTGGGGTTAACGTGGGTCCTACCTACACCTTC	CSVGVNVGPTYTF
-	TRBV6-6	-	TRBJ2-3	TGTGCCAGCAGTTACTCGATGAGGGGAGATACGCAGTATTTT	CASSYSMRGDTQYF
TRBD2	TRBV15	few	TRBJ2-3	TGTGCCACCAGCAGAGATACGAGCGGGGGGGCCATACGCAGTACGCAGTATTTT	CATSRDTSGGAIRSTQYF
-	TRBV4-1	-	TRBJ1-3	TGCGCCAGCAGCCCTGGGGGTATGGCGTACGGAAACACCATATATTTT	CASSPGGMAYGNTIYF
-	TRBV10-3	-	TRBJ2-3	TGTGCCTTCACCTCCGGGTCCACAGATACGCAGTATTTT	CAFTSGSTDTQYF
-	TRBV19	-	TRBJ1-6	TGTGCCAGTAGTTTACAGGTGTCCTATAATTCACCCATCCACTTT	CASSLQVSYNSPIHF
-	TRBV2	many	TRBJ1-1	TGTGCCTGCTACAGGACAGCCACTGAAGCTTTCTTT	CACYRTATEAFF
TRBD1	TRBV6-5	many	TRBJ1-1	TGTGCCAGCAGTGCGCCGGGACAGGGATACACTGAAGCTTTCTTT	CASSAPGQGYTEAFF
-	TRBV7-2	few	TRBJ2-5	TGTGCCAGCAGCTCCCCCTCGGTCCTCGGGGAGACCCAGTACTTC	CASSSPSVLGETQYF
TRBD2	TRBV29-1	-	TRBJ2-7	TGCAGCGTTCTCAAATTAGCGGGAATCTCCTACGAGCAGTACTTC	CSVLKLAGISYEQYF
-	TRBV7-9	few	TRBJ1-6	TGTGCCAGCAGCTTAGATTACACTTCACCCCTCCACTTT	CASSLDYTSPLHF
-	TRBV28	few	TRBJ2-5	TGTGCCAGCAGTTTACCCGACAGGTGGGAATTCGGCCAGTACTTC	CASSLPDRWEFGQYF
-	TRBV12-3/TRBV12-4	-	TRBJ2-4	TGTGCCAGCAGTGTAAGAAGGGGATACCAAAACATTCAGTACTTC	CASSVRRGYQNIQYF
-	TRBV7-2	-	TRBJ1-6	TGTGCCAGCAGACCCCGGGGACCCGGACCCCTCCACTTT	CASRPRGPGPLHF
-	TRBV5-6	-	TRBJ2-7	TGTGCCAGCAGCGCAAGGCCGGACGGCTACTCCCTAGGCGAGCAGTACTTC	CASSARPDGYSLGEQYF
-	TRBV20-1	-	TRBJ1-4	TGCAGTGCTAGAGATCTCGGCCAACTGTTTTTT	CSARDLGQLFF
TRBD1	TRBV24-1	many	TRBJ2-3	TGTGCCACCGGGACAGAGCATAGCACAGATACGCAGTATTTT	CATGTEHSTDTQYF
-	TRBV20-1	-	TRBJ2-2	TGCAGTGCTAGAGATAAGGCGCAGGCGAACACCGGGGAGCTGTTTTTT	CSARDKAQANTGELFF
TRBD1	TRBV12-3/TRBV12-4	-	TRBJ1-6	TGTGCCAGCACACAGGGGCGCGCGGGCCTTCCACCCCTCCACTTT	CASTQGRAGLPPLHF
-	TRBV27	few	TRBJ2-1	TGTGCCACCGTGATCTTAGGGGGAACTGAGCAGTTCTTC	CATVILGGTEQFF
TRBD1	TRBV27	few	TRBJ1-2	TGTGCCAGCAGTCCAGACAGGGGGCAGGGTGGCTACACCTTC	CASSPDRGQGGYTF
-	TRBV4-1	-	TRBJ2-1	TGCGCCAGCAGCCCCTTTGGTGTTGAGCAGTTCTTC	CASSPFGVEQFF
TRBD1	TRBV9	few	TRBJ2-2	TGTGCCAGCAGCGTGGACAGGGGTTACACCGGGGAGCTGTTTTTT	CASSVDRGYTGELFF
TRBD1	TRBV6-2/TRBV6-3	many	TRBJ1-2	TGTGCCAGCAGTTACTCCCCCATCGACAGGGTTTCTGGCTACACCTTC	CASSYSPIDRVSGYTF
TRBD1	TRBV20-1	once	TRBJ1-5	TGCAGTGCTAGATTCAGGGGGCCGGGTCAGCCCCAGCATTTT	CSARFRGPGQPQHF
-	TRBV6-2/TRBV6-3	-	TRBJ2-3	TGTGCCAGCAGACACCGGGACAACACAGATACGCAGTATTTT	CASRHRDNTDTQYF
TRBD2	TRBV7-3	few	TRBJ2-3	TGTGCCAGCAGCTTACATTCTAGCGGGAGCACAGATACGCAGTATTTT	CASSLHSSGSTDTQYF
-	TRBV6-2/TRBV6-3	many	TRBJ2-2	TGTGCCAGCAGTTACTCAGTTTCAGATGTCACAGGGGAGCTGTTTTTT	CASSYSVSDVTGELFF
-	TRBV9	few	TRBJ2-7	TGTGCCAGCAGCGTTTTAGCTCCTTTGGAGCAGTACTTC	CASSVLAPLEQYF
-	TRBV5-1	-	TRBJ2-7	TGCGCCAGCAGCTTTCTCAGGGACTACGAGCAGTACTTC	CASSFLRDYEQYF
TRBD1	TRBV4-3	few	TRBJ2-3	TGCGCCAGCAGCCAAGCAGGGGGATCAGCAGATACGCAGTATTTT	CASSQAGGSADTQYF
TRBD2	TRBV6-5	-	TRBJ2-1	TGTGCCAGCAGTTACGCTAGCGGGGGGGACGATGAGCAGTTCTTC	CASSYASGGDDEQFF
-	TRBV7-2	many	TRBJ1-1	TGTGCCAGCAGCGCAGACATGAACACTGAAGCTTTCTTT	CASSADMNTEAFF
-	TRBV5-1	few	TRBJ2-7	TGCGCCAGCAGGGACACCTTGAGCTCCTACGAGCAGTACTTC	CASRDTLSSYEQYF
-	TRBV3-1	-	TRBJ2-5	TGTGCCAGCAGCCAAGGTCTAAAAGAGACCCAGTACTTC	CASSQGLKETQYF
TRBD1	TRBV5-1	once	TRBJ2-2	TGCGCCAGCAGCTTGTGGGACAGTAACACCGGGGAGCTGTTTTTT	CASSLWDSNTGELFF
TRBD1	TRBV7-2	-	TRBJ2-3	TGTGCCAGCAGCAGAAGGACAGGTAGCACAGATACGCAGTATTTT	CASSRRTGSTDTQYF
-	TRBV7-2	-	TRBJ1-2	TGTGCCAGCAGCGGCAGGCAGGTGGTGACGGGCTACACCTTC	CASSGRQVVTGYTF
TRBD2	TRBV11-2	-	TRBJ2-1	TGTGCCAGCAGAGATGTATGGGGGGGGTCATACAATGAGCAGTTCTTC	CASRDVWGGSYNEQFF
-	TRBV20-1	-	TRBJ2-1	TGCAGTGCTTACCGGGACACCGCCAATGAGCAGTTCTTC	CSAYRDTANEQFF
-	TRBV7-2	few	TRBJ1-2	TGTGCCAGCAGCTTAGCCCCCCGGGGAAACTATGGCTACACCTTC	CASSLAPRGNYGYTF